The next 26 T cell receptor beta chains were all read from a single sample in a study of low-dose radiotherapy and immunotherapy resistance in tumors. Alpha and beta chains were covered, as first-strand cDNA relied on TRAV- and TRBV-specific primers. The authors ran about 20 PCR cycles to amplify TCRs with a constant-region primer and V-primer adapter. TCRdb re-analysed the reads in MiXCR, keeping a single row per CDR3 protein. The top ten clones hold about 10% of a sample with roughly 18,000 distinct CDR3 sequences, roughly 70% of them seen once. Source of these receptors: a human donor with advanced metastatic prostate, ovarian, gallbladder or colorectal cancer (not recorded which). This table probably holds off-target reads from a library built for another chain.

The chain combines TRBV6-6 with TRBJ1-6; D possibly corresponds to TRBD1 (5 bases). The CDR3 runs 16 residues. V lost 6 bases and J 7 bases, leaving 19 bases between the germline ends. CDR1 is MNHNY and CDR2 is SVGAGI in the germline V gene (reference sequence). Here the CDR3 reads CASRAGTYGGNSPLHF. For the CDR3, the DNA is TGTGCCAGCAGGGCCGGGACCTACGGCGGGAATTCACCCCTCCACTTT.

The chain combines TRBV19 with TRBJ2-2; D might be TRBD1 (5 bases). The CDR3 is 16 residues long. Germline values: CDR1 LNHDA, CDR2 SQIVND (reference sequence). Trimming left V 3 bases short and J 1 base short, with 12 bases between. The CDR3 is CASSIPGPGNTGELFF. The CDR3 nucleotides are TGTGCCAGTAGTATCCCAGGGCCCGGGAACACCGGGGAGCTGTTTTTT.

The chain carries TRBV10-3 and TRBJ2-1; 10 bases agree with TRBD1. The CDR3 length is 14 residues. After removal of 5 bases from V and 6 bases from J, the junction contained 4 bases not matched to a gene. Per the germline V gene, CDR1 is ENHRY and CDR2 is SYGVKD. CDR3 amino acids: CAISRTGGLNEQFF. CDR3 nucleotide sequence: TGTGCCATCAGTAGGACAGGGGGTCTCAATGAGCAGTTCTTC.

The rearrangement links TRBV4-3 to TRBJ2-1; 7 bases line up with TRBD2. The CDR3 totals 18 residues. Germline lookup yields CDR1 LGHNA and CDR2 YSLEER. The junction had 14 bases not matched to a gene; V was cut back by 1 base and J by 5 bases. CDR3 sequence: CASSQGSLAGASHNEQFF. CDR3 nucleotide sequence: TGCGCCAGCAGCCAAGGCTCCCTGGCGGGAGCTTCCCACAATGAGCAGTTCTTC.

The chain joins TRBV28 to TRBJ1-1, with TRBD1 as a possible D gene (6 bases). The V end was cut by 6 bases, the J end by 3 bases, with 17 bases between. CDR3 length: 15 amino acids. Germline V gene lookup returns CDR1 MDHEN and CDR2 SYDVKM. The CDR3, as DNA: TGTGCCAGCAGCGGAAACGACAGGCCGGACACTGAAGCTTTCTTT. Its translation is CASSGNDRPDTEAFF.

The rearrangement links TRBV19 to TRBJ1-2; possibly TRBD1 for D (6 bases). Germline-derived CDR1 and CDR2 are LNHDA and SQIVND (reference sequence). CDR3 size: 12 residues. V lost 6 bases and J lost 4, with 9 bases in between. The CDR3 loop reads CASRQGGYGYTF. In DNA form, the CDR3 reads TGTGCCAGTAGACAGGGAGGCTATGGCTACACCTTC.

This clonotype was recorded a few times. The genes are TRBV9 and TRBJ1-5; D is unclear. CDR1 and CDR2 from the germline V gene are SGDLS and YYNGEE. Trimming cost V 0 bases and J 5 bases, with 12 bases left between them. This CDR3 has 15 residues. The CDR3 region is CASSVGYGEDQPQHF. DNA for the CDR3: TGTGCCAGCAGCGTAGGATACGGGGAAGATCAGCCCCAGCATTTT.

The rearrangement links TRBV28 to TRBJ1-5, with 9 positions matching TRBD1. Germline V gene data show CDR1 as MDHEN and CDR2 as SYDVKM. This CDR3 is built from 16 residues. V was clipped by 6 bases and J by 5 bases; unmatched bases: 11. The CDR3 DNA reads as TGTGCCAGCAGCCCCGGGACAGGGAATTGGGATCAGCCCCAGCATTTT. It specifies CASSPGTGNWDQPQHF.

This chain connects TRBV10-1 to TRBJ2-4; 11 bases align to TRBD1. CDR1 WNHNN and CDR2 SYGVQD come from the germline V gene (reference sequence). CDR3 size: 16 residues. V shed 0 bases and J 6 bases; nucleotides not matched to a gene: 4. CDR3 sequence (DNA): TGCGCCAGCAGTGAGTCCCGGACAGGGGGCTCAAACATTCAGTACTTC. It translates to CASSESRTGGSNIQYF.

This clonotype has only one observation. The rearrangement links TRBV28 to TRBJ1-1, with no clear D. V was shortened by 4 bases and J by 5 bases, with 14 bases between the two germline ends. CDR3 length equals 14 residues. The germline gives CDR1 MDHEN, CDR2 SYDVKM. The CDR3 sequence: CASSSGPLRTEAFF. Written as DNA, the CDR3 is TGTGCCAGCAGTTCAGGACCCTTGCGGACTGAAGCTTTCTTT.

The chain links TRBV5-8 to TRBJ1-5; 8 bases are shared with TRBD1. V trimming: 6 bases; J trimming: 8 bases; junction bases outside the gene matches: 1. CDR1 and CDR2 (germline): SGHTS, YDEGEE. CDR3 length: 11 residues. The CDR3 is CASTDREPQHF. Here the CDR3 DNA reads TGTGCCAGCACGGACAGGGAGCCCCAGCATTTT.

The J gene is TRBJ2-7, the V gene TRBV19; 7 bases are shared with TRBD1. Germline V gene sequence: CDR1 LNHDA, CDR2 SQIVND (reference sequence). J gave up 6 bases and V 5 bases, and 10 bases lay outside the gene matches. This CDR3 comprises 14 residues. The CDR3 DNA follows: TGTGCCAGTAGTTTACGACAGGGACCCTCCGAGCAGTACTTC. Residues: CASSLRQGPSEQYF. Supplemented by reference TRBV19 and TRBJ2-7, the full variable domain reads DGGITQSPKYLFRKEGQNVTLSCEQNLNHDAMYWYRQDPGQGLRLIYYSQIVNDFQKGDIAEGYSVSREKKESFPLTVTSAQKNPTAFYLCASSLRQGPSEQYFGPGTRLTVT.

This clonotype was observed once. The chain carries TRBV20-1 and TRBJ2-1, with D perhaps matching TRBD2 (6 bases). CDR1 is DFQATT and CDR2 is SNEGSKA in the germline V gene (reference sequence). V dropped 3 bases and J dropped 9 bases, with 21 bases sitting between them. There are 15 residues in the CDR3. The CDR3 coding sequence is TGCAGTGCTAGTACCCCAGCTTACGCCGGGAGTGAGCAGTTCTTC. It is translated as CSASTPAYAGSEQFF.

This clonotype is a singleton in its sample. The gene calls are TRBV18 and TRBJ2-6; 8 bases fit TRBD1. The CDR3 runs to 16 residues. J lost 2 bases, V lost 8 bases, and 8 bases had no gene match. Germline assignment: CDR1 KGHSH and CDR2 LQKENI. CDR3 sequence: CASTGQGKAGANVLTF. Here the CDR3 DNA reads TGTGCCAGCACCGGACAGGGTAAGGCTGGGGCCAACGTCCTGACTTTC.

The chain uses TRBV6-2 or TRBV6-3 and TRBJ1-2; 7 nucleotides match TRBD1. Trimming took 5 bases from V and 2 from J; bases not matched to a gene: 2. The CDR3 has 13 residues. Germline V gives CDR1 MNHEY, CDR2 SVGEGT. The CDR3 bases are TGTGCCAGCAGTCTACAGGGGAACTATGGCTACACCTTC. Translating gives CASSLQGNYGYTF.

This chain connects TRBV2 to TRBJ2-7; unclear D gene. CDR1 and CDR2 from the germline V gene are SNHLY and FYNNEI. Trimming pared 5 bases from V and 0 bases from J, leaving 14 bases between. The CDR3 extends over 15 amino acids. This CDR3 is CASSRFPLSSYEQYF. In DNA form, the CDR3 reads TGTGCCAGCAGTCGCTTCCCATTAAGCTCCTACGAGCAGTACTTC.

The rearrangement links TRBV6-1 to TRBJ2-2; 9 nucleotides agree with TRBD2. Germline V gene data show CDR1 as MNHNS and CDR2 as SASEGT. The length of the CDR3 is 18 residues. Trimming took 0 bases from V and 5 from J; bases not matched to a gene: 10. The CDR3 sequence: CASSEASRWLAGTGELFF. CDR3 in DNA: TGTGCCAGCAGTGAAGCGAGCCGTTGGCTAGCGGGGACCGGGGAGCTGTTTTTT.

The CDR3 bases are TGTGCCAGCAGCTTGGCCCGAGGACTAGCGGGGACAGATACGCAGTATTTT. Encoded protein: CASSLARGLAGTDTQYF. V and J are TRBV5-4 and TRBJ2-3; 12 nucleotides line up with TRBD2. The V segment lost 0 bases and the J segment 3 bases; nucleotides outside the gene matches: 5. CDR1 is SGHNT and CDR2 is YYREEE in the germline V gene (reference sequence). The CDR3 covers 17 residues.

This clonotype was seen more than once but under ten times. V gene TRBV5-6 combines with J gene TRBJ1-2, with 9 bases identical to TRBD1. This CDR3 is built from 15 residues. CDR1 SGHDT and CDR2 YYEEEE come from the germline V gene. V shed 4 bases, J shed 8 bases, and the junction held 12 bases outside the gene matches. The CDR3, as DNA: TGTGCCAGCAGCGTAAAGGGACAGGGCTTGGGAGGCTACACCTTC. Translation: CASSVKGQGLGGYTF.

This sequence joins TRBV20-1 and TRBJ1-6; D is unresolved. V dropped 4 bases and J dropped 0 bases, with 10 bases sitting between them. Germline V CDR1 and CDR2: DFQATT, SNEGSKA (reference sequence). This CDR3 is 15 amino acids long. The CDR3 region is CSAISSSSYNSPLHF. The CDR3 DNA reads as TGCAGTGCTATCTCCTCGAGCTCCTATAATTCACCCCTCCACTTT.

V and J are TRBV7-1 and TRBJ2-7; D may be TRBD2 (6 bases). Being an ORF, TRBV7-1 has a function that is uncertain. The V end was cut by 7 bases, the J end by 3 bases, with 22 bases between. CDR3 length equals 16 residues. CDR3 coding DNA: TGTGCCAGCACCCCGCGCGGGGACCTAATTTTCTACGAGCAGTACTTC. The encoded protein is CASTPRGDLIFYEQYF.

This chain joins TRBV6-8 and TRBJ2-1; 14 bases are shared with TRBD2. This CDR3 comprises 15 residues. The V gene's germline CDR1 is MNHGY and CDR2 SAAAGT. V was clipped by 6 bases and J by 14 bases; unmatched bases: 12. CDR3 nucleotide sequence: TGTGCCAGCAGGATTCCGGGACTAGCGGGAGTTGGGGAGTTCTTC. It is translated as CASRIPGLAGVGEFF.

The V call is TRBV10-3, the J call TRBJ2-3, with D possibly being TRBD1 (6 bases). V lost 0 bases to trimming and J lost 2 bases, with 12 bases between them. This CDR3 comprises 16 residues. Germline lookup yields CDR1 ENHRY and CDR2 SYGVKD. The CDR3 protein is CAISESRGYNTDTQYF. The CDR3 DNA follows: TGTGCCATCAGTGAGTCCAGGGGCTATAACACAGATACGCAGTATTTT.

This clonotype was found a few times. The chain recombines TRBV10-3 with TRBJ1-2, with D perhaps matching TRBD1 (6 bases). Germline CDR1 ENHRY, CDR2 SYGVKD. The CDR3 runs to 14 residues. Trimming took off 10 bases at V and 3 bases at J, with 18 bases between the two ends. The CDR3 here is CATQGGGPYYGYTF. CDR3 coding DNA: TGTGCCACTCAGGGCGGGGGCCCCTACTATGGCTACACCTTC.

The CDR3 DNA sequence: TGTGCCAGCAGCTTAGATGGACCCAGGGGCTATTACAATGAGCAGTTCTTC. Protein sequence: CASSLDGPRGYYNEQFF. The V and J genes are TRBV7-9 and TRBJ2-1; TRBD1 might be the D (6 bases). The V gene lost 1 base and the J gene lost 4 bases, with 17 bases spanning the gap. The CDR3 runs 17 residues. Germline assignment: CDR1 SEHNR and CDR2 FQNEAQ (reference sequence). Using reference TRBV7-9 and TRBJ2-1 for the parts outside the CDR3, the full variable domain is DTGVSQNPRHKITKRGQNVTFRCDPISEHNRLYWYRQTLGQGPEFLTYFQNEAQLEKSRLLSDRFSAERPKGSFSTLEIQRTEQGDSAMYLCASSLDGPRGYYNEQFFGPGTRLTVL.

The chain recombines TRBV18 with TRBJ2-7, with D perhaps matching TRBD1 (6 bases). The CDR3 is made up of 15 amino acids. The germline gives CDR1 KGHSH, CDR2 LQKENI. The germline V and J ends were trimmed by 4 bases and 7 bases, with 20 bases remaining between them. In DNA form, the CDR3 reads TGTGCCAGCTCACTACAGGGAACCCGCCAAGCGGAGCAGTACTTC. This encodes CASSLQGTRQAEQYF. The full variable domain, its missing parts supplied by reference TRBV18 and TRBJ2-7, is NAGVMQNPRHLVRRRGQEARLRCSPMKGHSHVYWYRQLPEEGLKFMVYLQKENIIDESGMPKERFSAEFPKEGPSILRIQQVVRGDSAAYFCASSLQGTRQAEQYFGPGTRLTVT.